Detailed here is one TCR beta chain. This sample is part of a study of brain T cells in children with intractable seizures. Sequenced by immunoSEQ multiplex PCR; TCRdb stores in-frame clones only, minus some. Of approximately 330,000 clones in the sample, 93% were seen once. Time point described: blood from clinic visit 5 months post-surgery; TSC patient then seizure free. The CDR3 covers 19 residues. J was trimmed by 0 bases and V by 4 bases; bases with no gene match: 13. The germline V gene encodes CDR1 ENHRY and CDR2 SYGVKD. The gene calls are TRBV10-3 and TRBJ2-1; 9 nucleotides line up with TRBD2. Sequencing used peripheral blood, obtained roughly 5 months after surgery. This TCR was sampled from a boy younger than two with tuberous sclerosis and intractable seizures. The CDR3 DNA reads TGTGCCATCAGTGGGGGCGGGGATAGCGGGAGCCGCTCCTACAATGAGCAGTTCTTC. Amino acids: CAISGGGDSGSRSYNEQFF.